A selection of T cell receptor beta chains follows, all from one sample in a study of vaccination effects on CD4 cells after COVID-19. The antigens for these receptors are not known. The table came from immunoSEQ multiplex PCR; TCRdb's copy has only in-frame clones and leaves some out. The sample lists 45,000 to 70,000 clones; 75% to 85% were seen once. Material: CD4+ T cells from PBMCs cultured with HIV peptides, obtained before COVID-19 vaccination. The receptors derive from a human donor who had a prior SARS-CoV-2 infection. The CDR3 runs from the conserved cysteine through the conserved F or W. A D gene is named only where the DNA matches it firmly. Some rows have no size entry. The others give once, few or many, or a class for an expanded clone.

v_call	j_call	clone_size	d_call	cdr3_aa	cdr3_nt
TRBV5-1	TRBJ2-1	-	TRBD2	CASSLEASGGGEQFF	TGCGCCAGCAGCTTGGAGGCTAGCGGGGGCGGTGAGCAGTTCTTC
TRBV5-4	TRBJ2-4	once	TRBD1	CASSLNGGTGSNIQYF	TGTGCCAGCAGCTTGAACGGCGGGACAGGGTCTAACATTCAGTACTTC
TRBV2	TRBJ1-1	few	-	CASSDGGTSNTEAFF	TGTGCCAGCAGTGACGGGGGCACCTCAAACACTGAAGCTTTCTTT
TRBV15	TRBJ2-1	-	-	CATSRVVPGLRSDEQFF	TGTGCCACCAGCAGAGTTGTGCCAGGGTTAAGGTCGGATGAGCAGTTCTTC
TRBV6-6	TRBJ2-7	few	-	CASSDYHSSYEQYF	TGTGCCAGCAGTGACTACCACTCTTCCTACGAGCAGTACTTC
TRBV7-9	TRBJ2-2	few	TRBD2	CASSLGTSLYGGELFF	TGTGCCAGCAGCTTAGGGACTAGTCTCTACGGCGGGGAGCTGTTTTTT
TRBV29-1	TRBJ2-7	-	-	CSARTTTGAGYEQYF	TGCAGCGCACGGACAACAACGGGGGCTGGGTACGAGCAGTACTTC
TRBV7-9	TRBJ1-6	-	-	CASSQRSQGNSPLHF	TGTGCCAGCAGCCAAAGATCGCAGGGTAATTCACCCCTCCACTTT
TRBV5-6	TRBJ2-6	once	-	CASSPPGSGANVLTF	TGTGCCAGCAGTCCCCCGGGCTCTGGGGCCAACGTCCTGACTTTC
TRBV5-1	TRBJ1-6	-	-	CASSLTGEESPLHF	TGCGCCAGCAGCTTGACCGGGGAAGAATCACCCCTCCACTTT
TRBV5-1	TRBJ1-1	-	TRBD1	CASSATTGAGTEAFF	TGCGCCAGCAGCGCGACGACAGGGGCGGGCACTGAAGCTTTCTTT
TRBV11-3	TRBJ2-1	-	-	CATTTPGATYNEQFF	TGTGCCACCACTACGCCCGGAGCAACCTACAATGAGCAGTTCTTC
TRBV11-3	TRBJ2-3	-	-	CASSLERGSPDTQYF	TGTGCCAGCAGCTTAGAACGGGGGAGCCCAGATACGCAGTATTTT
TRBV7-8	TRBJ2-7	-	TRBD1	CASSWDRGYEQYF	TGTGCCAGCAGCTGGGACAGGGGATACGAGCAGTACTTC
TRBV6-1	TRBJ1-6	few	-	CASSGGGFSYNSPLHF	TGTGCCAGCAGTGGGGGCGGGTTCTCCTATAATTCACCCCTCCACTTT
TRBV7-7	TRBJ2-5	-	-	CASSLLNSQETQYF	TGTGCTAGCAGCTTGTTGAACAGTCAAGAGACCCAGTACTTC
TRBV6-6	TRBJ1-4	-	TRBD1	CASSTTGTGGEKLFF	TGTGCCAGCAGCACCACCGGGACAGGGGGAGAAAAACTGTTTTTT
TRBV5-1	TRBJ2-7	few	-	CASSLDFNNYEQYF	TGCGCCAGCAGCTTGGACTTCAATAACTACGAGCAGTACTTC
TRBV4-1	TRBJ2-7	-	TRBD1	CASSSRTGTGGDSYEQYF	TGCGCCAGCAGCTCACGTACCGGGACAGGGGGCGACTCCTACGAGCAGTACTTC
TRBV19	TRBJ1-6	few	-	CASKLTGYRADSPLHF	TGTGCCAGTAAACTAACCGGTTACAGGGCAGATTCACCCCTCCACTTT
TRBV18	TRBJ1-1	few	-	CASSRHPTGETEAFF	TGTGCCAGCTCACGCCACCCGACAGGCGAGACTGAAGCTTTCTTT
TRBV12-3/TRBV12-4	TRBJ1-1	-	-	CASSLLGGTEAFF	TGTGCCAGCAGTTTATTGGGGGGGACTGAAGCTTTCTTT
TRBV2	TRBJ1-3	-	-	CASSEQGTSGNTIYF	TGTGCCAGCAGTGAACAAGGGACAAGCGGAAACACCATATATTTT
TRBV27	TRBJ1-6	few	-	CASSFGYNSPLHF	TGTGCCAGCAGTTTTGGGTATAATTCACCCCTCCACTTT
TRBV27	TRBJ1-4	few	-	CASSLNSNEKLFF	TGTGCCAGCAGTTTAAACAGTAATGAAAAACTGTTTTTT
TRBV24-1	TRBJ2-1	-	-	CATSLRAGYNEQFF	TGTGCCACCAGTTTGCGGGCAGGCTACAATGAGCAGTTCTTC
TRBV5-1	TRBJ2-3	few	TRBD2	CASSRYSGSLDTQYF	TGCGCCAGCAGCAGGTATAGCGGGTCATTAGATACGCAGTATTTT
TRBV9	TRBJ2-3	few	-	CASSVAGTTDTQYF	TGTGCCAGCAGCGTAGCGGGGACGACAGATACGCAGTATTTT
TRBV7-9	TRBJ1-1	-	-	CASTTDSLNTEAFF	TGTGCCAGCACAACGGACAGCTTGAACACTGAAGCTTTCTTT
TRBV19	TRBJ1-3	few	TRBD1	CASRSAGGTGNTIYF	TGTGCCAGTAGGTCGGCAGGGGGGACCGGAAACACCATATATTTT
TRBV12-3/TRBV12-4	TRBJ1-2	-	TRBD1	CASSSERTGGYTF	TGTGCCAGCAGTTCAGAACGGACAGGGGGCTACACCTTC
TRBV5-4	TRBJ2-7	-	TRBD1	CASSSTGGSYEQYF	TGTGCCAGCAGCTCGACAGGGGGATCGTACGAGCAGTACTTC
TRBV28	TRBJ2-1	-	-	CASSLDPYNEQFF	TGTGCCAGCAGTCTGGACCCTTACAATGAGCAGTTCTTC
TRBV18	TRBJ2-7	-	TRBD2	CASSPANSGAQLYEQYF	TGTGCCAGCTCACCGGCTAATAGCGGGGCCCAGTTGTACGAGCAGTACTTC
TRBV7-9	TRBJ2-5	-	-	CASSLAWNLRETQYF	TGTGCCAGCAGCTTAGCCTGGAACCTTCGAGAGACCCAGTACTTC
TRBV7-3	TRBJ2-5	-	-	CASSFGFDETQYF	TGTGCCAGCAGCTTTGGTTTCGACGAGACCCAGTACTTC
TRBV5-6	TRBJ2-7	-	TRBD1	CASSWTGTSYEQYF	TGTGCCAGCAGCTGGACAGGTACCTCCTACGAGCAGTACTTC
TRBV18	TRBJ2-5	once	TRBD1	CASSPRQGSKETQYF	TGTGCCAGCTCACCCCGACAGGGGTCGAAAGAGACCCAGTACTTC
TRBV9	TRBJ2-5	few	-	CASSVSPKETQYF	TGTGCCAGCAGCGTCAGCCCAAAAGAGACCCAGTACTTC
TRBV5-1	TRBJ2-7	-	-	CASSLARYYEQYF	TGCGCCAGCAGCTTGGCCCGCTACTACGAGCAGTACTTC
TRBV3-1/TRBV3-2	TRBJ1-1	once	TRBD1	CASSQPGTGGTEAFF	TGTGCCAGCAGCCAACCTGGGACAGGGGGCACTGAAGCTTTCTTT
TRBV6-1	TRBJ2-2	-	-	CASSGDIYRRSSNTGELFF	TGTGCCAGCAGTGGCGACATTTACAGGAGATCCTCGAACACCGGGGAGCTGTTTTTT
TRBV18	TRBJ2-3	-	-	CASSRGSTDTQYF	TGTGCCAGCTCCCGAGGTAGCACAGATACGCAGTATTTT
TRBV18	TRBJ1-5	-	-	CASSPINSQPQHF	TGTGCCAGCTCACCCATAAATTCCCAGCCCCAGCATTTT
TRBV25-1	TRBJ2-3	-	-	CASSAYGDTDTQYF	TGTGCCAGCAGTGCATATGGGGACACAGATACGCAGTATTTT
TRBV21-1	TRBJ1-5	-	-	CASSKYRAPQHF	TGTGCCAGCAGCAAATACCGGGCACCCCAGCATTTT
TRBV5-1	TRBJ2-5	-	-	CASRTPTQETQYF	TGCGCCAGCCGGACGCCTACCCAAGAGACCCAGTACTTC
TRBV11-3	TRBJ2-5	-	-	CASSLGGEETQYF	TGTGCCAGCAGCTTGGGCGGGGAAGAGACCCAGTACTTC
TRBV12-3/TRBV12-4	TRBJ1-1	-	-	CASSLEGTGAFF	TGTGCCAGCAGCCTCGAAGGAACTGGAGCTTTCTTT
TRBV2	TRBJ2-5	-	-	CASIQWGQETQYF	TGTGCCAGCATCCAGTGGGGCCAAGAGACCCAGTACTTC
TRBV11-2	TRBJ2-7	-	-	CASSFDIYSYEQYF	TGTGCCAGCAGCTTCGACATTTATTCCTACGAGCAGTACTTC